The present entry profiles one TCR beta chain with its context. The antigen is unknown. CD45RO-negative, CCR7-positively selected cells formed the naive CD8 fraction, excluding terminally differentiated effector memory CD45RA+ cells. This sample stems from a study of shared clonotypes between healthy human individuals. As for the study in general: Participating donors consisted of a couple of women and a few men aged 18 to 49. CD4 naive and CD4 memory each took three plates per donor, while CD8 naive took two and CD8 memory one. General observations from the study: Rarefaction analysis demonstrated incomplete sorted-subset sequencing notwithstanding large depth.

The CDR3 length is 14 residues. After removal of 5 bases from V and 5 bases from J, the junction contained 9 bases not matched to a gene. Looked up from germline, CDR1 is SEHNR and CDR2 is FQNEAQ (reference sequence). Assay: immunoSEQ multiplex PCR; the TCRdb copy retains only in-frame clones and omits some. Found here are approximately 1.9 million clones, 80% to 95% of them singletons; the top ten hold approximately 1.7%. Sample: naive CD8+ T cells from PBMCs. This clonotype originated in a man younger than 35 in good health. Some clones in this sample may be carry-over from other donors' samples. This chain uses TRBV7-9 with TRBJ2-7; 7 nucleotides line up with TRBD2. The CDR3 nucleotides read TGTGCCAGCAGCCCCCCGAGCGGGGTCCACGAGCAGTACTTC. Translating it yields CASSPPSGVHEQYF.